The 2 T cell receptor beta chains below were found in one sample sequenced in a study of response to subunit inactivated influenza vaccine. TCRdb re-called the RT-PCR reads with MiXCR, one entry per CDR3 protein. This table has hundreds of thousands of distinct CDR3 sequences, 13% to 15% appearing once. Sequences were derived from PBMCs from blood, sampled around 15 days before vaccination. These TCRs come from a man in his fifties who received an inactivated influenza vaccine.

CDR3 region: CASSYSSSGGITDTQYF. CDR3 nucleotides: TGTGCCAGCAGTTACTCGTCTAGCGGGGGGATCACAGATACGCAGTATTTT. V usage is TRBV6-5 and J usage is TRBJ2-3; TRBD2 agrees at 11 bases. The V segment lost 0 bases and the J segment 2 bases; nucleotides outside the gene matches: 4. The CDR3 spans 17 residues. Germline CDR1 and CDR2: MNHEY and SVGAGI.

Only a few counts were recorded for this clonotype. This chain connects TRBV4-1 to TRBJ2-5, with 7 bases that match TRBD1. After removal of 3 bases from V and 4 bases from J, the junction contained 8 bases not matched to a gene. The CDR3 extends over 15 amino acids. The V gene's germline CDR1 is MGHRA and CDR2 YSYEKL. CDR3 sequence (DNA): TGCGCCAGCAGCCAGACAGGGCTGCGTCGAGAGACCCAGTACTTC. It specifies CASSQTGLRRETQYF.